These T cell receptor beta chains were read from a single sample in a study of monozygotic twins with inflammatory bowel disease. TCRdb reprocessed the 5' RACE reads, with one entry per CDR3 protein and no DNA. Recorded for this sample: roughly 170,000 distinct CDR3 sequences. The sequenced material came from blood. These receptors all stem from a human donor with ulcerative colitis or Crohn's disease, or a healthy co-twin of an affected twin (not recorded which). CDR3s include the opening cysteine and the closing phenylalanine or tryptophan.

cdr3_aa	j_call	v_call
CASSHQRLTSGSETQYF	TRBJ2-5	TRBV28
CASSQDRANEKLFF	TRBJ1-4	TRBV5-1
CASSPEAGMNTEAFF	TRBJ1-1	TRBV18
CASSLNWEAEAFF	TRBJ1-1	TRBV5-6
CASSLWGQGATNEKLFF	TRBJ1-4	TRBV12-3/TRBV12-4
CASSHRQGGAFF	TRBJ1-1	TRBV7-9
CSARSLREGEQYF	TRBJ2-7	TRBV20-1
CASSLEDRGGNEQFF	TRBJ2-1	TRBV19
CASSSGAGEQYF	TRBJ2-7	TRBV12-3/TRBV12-4
CAWSMAGPGPQHF	TRBJ1-5	TRBV30
CAWSVLGSTKNIQYF	TRBJ2-4	TRBV30
CASRGPTATNEKLFF	TRBJ1-4	TRBV6-1
CASSQEAGLPDTQYF	TRBJ2-3	TRBV3-1
CASSPTGWGNQPQHF	TRBJ1-5	TRBV18
CASTPNRGLSGANVLTF	TRBJ2-6	TRBV6-2/TRBV6-3
CASSPRTGRNYEQYF	TRBJ2-7	TRBV11-2
CASSGTGGQYEQYF	TRBJ2-7	TRBV6-1
CSVSRQGTEAFF	TRBJ1-1	TRBV20-1
CASSVIGTFSSAQHF	TRBJ1-5	TRBV28
CASSLMRETQYF	TRBJ2-5	TRBV7-2
CSAEVFLEQFF	TRBJ2-1	TRBV29-1
CASSPTFRDTEAFF	TRBJ1-1	TRBV18
CASSPSWGEKLFF	TRBJ1-4	TRBV5-6
CATSAPADEQYF	TRBJ2-7	TRBV10-3
CASSLAAQREQFF	TRBJ2-1	TRBV11-2
CASSLGRMIDIQYF	TRBJ2-4	TRBV11-2
CASSQAPAGWSSYEQYF	TRBJ2-7	TRBV14
CAWSVGTSTDTQYF	TRBJ2-3	TRBV30
CASSWGLAASSYEQYF	TRBJ2-7	TRBV5-6
CASSPGHTNEKLFF	TRBJ1-4	TRBV18
CASSLFTGTASYEQYF	TRBJ2-7	TRBV28
CASIAASGGAGELFF	TRBJ2-2	TRBV2
CASSVGTTRSTIEQFF	TRBJ2-1	TRBV9
CASSPREPGEQYF	TRBJ2-7	TRBV7-9
CASSFGGMGNQPQHF	TRBJ1-5	TRBV12-3/TRBV12-4
CASGDLRGYNEQFF	TRBJ2-1	TRBV19
CSAYDSVSNQPQHF	TRBJ1-5	TRBV20-1